Here is one T cell receptor beta chain with its context. The data stem from a study of blood T cell repertoires in COVID-19. About the study: Sources were T cells, B-cell-depleted T cells, or PBMCs; the material itself was cDNA or gDNA.

Germline CDR1 and CDR2: MDHEN and SYDVKM. Between the trimmed V and J ends, which lost 7 bases and 7 bases, there was a span of 20 bases. This CDR3 is built from 15 residues. Generated by immunoSEQ multiplex PCR, the TCRdb table keeps only in-frame clones and is missing some. The table records under 250,000 clones, approximately 82% of them present only once. The receptor was derived from a man aged 50 to 59 with active or convalescent COVID-19. This chain connects TRBV28 to TRBJ1-5, with D tentatively TRBD1 (5 bases). Sequenced sample: peripheral blood. The CDR3 loop is CASTLGGRVGQPQHF. DNA for the CDR3: TGTGCCAGCACCCTTGGCGGCAGGGTGGGACAGCCCCAGCATTTT.